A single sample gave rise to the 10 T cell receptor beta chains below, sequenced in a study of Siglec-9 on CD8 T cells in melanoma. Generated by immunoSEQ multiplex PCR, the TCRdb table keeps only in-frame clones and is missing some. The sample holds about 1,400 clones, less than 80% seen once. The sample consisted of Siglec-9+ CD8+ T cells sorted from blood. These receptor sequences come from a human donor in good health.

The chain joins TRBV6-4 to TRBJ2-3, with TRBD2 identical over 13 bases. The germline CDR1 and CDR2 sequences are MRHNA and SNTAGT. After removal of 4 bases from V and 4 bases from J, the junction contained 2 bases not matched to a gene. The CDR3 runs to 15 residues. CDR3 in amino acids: CASSGTSGSPDTQYF. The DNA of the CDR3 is TGTGCCAGCAGTGGGACTAGCGGGAGCCCAGATACGCAGTATTTT.

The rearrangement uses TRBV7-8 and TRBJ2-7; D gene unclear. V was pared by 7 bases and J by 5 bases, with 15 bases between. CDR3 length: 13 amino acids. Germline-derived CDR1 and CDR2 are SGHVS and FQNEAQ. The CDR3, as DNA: TGTGCCAGCATCGACGGTATGAACAACGAGCAGTACTTC. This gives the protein CASIDGMNNEQYF.

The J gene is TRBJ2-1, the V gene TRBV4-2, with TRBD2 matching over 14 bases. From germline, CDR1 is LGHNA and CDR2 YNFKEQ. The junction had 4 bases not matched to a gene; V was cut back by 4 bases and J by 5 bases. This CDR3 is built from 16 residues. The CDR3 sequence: CASSPGGLAGDNEQFF. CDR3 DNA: TGTGCCAGCAGCCCGGGGGGACTAGCGGGGGACAATGAGCAGTTCTTC.

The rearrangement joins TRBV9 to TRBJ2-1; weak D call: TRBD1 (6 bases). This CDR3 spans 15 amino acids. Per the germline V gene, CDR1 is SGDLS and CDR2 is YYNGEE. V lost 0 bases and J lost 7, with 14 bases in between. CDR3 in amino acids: CASSVEGVFSNEQFF. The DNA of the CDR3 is TGTGCCAGCAGCGTAGAGGGGGTCTTCTCGAATGAGCAGTTCTTC. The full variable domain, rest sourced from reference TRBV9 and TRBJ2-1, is DSGVTQTPKHLITATGQRVTLRCSPRSGDLSVYWYQQSLDQGLQFLIQYYNGEERAKGNILERFSAQQFPDLHSELNLSSLELGDSALYFCASSVEGVFSNEQFFGPGTRLTVL.

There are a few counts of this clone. The CDR3 protein is CASSAGTSGSGANVLTF. The CDR3 DNA sequence: TGTGCCAGCAGTGCCGGGACTAGCGGCTCTGGGGCCAACGTCCTGACTTTC. The chain employs TRBV6-4 and TRBJ2-6, with 11 nucleotides matching TRBD2. This CDR3 comprises 17 residues. Germline V gene sequence: CDR1 MRHNA, CDR2 SNTAGT. V lost 4 bases to trimming and J lost 0 bases; unmatched junction nucleotides: 2.

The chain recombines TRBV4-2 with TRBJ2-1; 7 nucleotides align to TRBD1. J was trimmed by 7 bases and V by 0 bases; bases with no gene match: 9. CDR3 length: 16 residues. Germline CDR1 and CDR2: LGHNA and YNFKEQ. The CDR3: CASSQDMKGAQNEQFF. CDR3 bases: TGTGCCAGCAGCCAAGATATGAAGGGGGCGCAAAATGAGCAGTTCTTC.

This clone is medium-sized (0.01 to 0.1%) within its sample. The CDR3 DNA sequence: TGTGCCAGCAGTGGACTAGCGGGGGGCACAGATACGCAGTATTTT. Protein sequence: CASSGLAGGTDTQYF. This chain links TRBV6-1 with TRBJ2-3; 12 nucleotides match TRBD2. Losses at the gene ends were 4 bases for V and 1 base for J; bases not matched to a gene: 0. The CDR3 totals 15 residues. Germline lookup yields CDR1 MNHNS and CDR2 SASEGT.

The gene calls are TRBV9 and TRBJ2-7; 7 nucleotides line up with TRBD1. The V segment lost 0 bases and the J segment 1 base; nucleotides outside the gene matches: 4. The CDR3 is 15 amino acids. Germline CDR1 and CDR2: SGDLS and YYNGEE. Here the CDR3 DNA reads TGTGCCAGCAGCGTAGCGGCAGGGGGTTCCTACGAGCAGTACTTC. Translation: CASSVAAGGSYEQYF. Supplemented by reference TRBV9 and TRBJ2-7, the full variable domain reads DSGVTQTPKHLITATGQRVTLRCSPRSGDLSVYWYQQSLDQGLQFLIQYYNGEERAKGNILERFSAQQFPDLHSELNLSSLELGDSALYFCASSVAAGGSYEQYFGPGTRLTVT.

For the CDR3, the DNA is TGTGCCTGGAGTGGAGGAGGGACCTACGAGCAGTACTTC. Its translation: CAWSGGGTYEQYF. The chain combines TRBV30 with TRBJ2-7, with D possibly TRBD2 on 6 matching bases. The V gene's germline CDR1 is GTSNPN and CDR2 SVGIG (reference sequence). The CDR3 loop spans 13 amino acids. V lost 1 base, J lost 2 bases, and 9 bases lay in between.

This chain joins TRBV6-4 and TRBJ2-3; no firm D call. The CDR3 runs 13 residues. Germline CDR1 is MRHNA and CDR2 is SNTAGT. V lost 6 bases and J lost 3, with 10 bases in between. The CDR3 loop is CASSEQVTDTQYF. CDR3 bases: TGTGCCAGCAGCGAGCAGGTTACAGATACGCAGTATTTT.